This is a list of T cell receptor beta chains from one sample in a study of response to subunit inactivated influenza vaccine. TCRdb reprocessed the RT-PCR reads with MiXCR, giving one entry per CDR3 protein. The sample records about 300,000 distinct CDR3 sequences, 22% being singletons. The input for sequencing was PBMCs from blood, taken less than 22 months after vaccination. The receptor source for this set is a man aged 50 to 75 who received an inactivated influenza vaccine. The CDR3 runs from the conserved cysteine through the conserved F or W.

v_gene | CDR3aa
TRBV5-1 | CASSASGSPYNEQFF
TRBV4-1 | CASSQDRSGQGRGYTF
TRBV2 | CASSDFQSQPQHF
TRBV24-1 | CATSDMVVGGTQYF
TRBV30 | CAWSVGRSSYNEQFF
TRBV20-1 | CSASGTSGAKYF
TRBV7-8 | CASSPQWGTIYEQYF
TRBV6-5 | CASGVQETQYF
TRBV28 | CASSFDLTVRAFF
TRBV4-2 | CASSQDPSYYNEQFF
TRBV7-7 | CASSLGRGPTTDTQYF
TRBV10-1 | CASSDSDSTDTQYF
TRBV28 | CASIGTGGYEQYF
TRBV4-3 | CASSGLLGATNEKLFF
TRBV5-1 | CASSLTPTGRDYGYTF
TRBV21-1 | CASSNRQGFCTDTQYF
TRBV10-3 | CAISDQGGMNTEAFF
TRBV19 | CASSFQNSNQPQHF
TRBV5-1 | CASSLVTTSGYGYTF
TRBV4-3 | CASSQTSAFYNEQFF
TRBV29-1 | CSVGLADVNTGELFF
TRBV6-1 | CASTKRQATNYGYTF
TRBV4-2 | CASSLNRYSNQPQHF
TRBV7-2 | CASSLAGTGNFYEQYF
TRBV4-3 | CASSQDIGSNQPQHF
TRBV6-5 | CASRSGQGGYTF
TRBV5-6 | CASSRWLGIHYGYTF
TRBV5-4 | CASRFMGQPTGELFF
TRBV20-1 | CSPLAGGGDTQYF
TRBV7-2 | CASSPRTGLVKNIQYF
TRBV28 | CASSFLWTGVREKLFF
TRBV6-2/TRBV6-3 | CASSHRNTGALTEAFF
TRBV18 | CASSPVLTNQPQHF
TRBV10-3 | CAIRQGQGYEQYF
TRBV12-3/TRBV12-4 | CASSFSRLGETEAFF
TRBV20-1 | CSALGTATNEKLFF
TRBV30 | CAWSVLRGRIGELFF
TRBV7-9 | CASREGSEKLFF
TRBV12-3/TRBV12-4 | CASRPETSPDTQYF
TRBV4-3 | CASSRGGSATQYF
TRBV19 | CASDDGRREKLFF
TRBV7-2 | CASSLRPPGGGVHTGELFF
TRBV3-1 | CASSQAAGSGNTIYF
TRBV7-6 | CASSLRTSGSREYQETQYF
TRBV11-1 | CASSLERGRQLVTDTQYF
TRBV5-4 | CASSSQTGSGNTIYF
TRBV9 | CASSAELRVLGAFF
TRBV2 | CASREGPAGELFF
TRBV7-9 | CASSFQDREKLFF
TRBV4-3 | CASSQDLGRAAEAFF
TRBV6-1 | CASSRGPIYEQYF
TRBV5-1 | CASTWSQGTAQETQYF
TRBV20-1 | CSARDRRGGRDGTPIAKNIQYF
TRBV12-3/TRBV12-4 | CASSKDGYGYTF